These 6 T cell receptor beta chains share one sample of origin, sequenced in a study of response to subunit inactivated influenza vaccine. TCRdb used MiXCR to reprocess the RT-PCR reads, holding one entry per CDR3 protein. The sample lists around 580,000 distinct CDR3 sequences, over 9.5% occurring once. Sequenced here: PBMCs from blood, sampled on the day of vaccination. The receptors were sampled from a man in his fifties who received an inactivated influenza vaccine.

Comment on this clonotype: Possible read error: a much larger clone is one base away. V and J are TRBV9 and TRBJ2-6; no clear D. Germline V gene data show CDR1 as SGDLS and CDR2 as YYNGEE. V shed 3 bases and J shed 4 bases, with 11 bases lying between them. The CDR3 has 15 amino acids. CDR3 coding DNA: TGTGCCAGCAGCGCGTTTCAGGCCGGGGCCAACGTCCTGACTTTC. This translates into CASSAFQAGANVLTF.

This clonotype was observed at least ten times. The V and J genes are TRBV20-1 and TRBJ2-7, with TRBD2 matching 10 bases. The length of the CDR3 is 14 residues. Germline CDR1 DFQATT, CDR2 SNEGSKA (reference sequence). J gave up 3 bases and V 4 bases, and 6 bases lay outside the gene matches. The CDR3 spells CSATSGRALYEQYF. Here the CDR3 DNA reads TGCAGTGCTACAAGCGGGAGGGCCCTCTACGAGCAGTACTTC.

The rearrangement uses TRBV24-1 and TRBJ2-3; perhaps TRBD1 as D (5 bases). The germline V gene has CDR1 KGHDR and CDR2 SFDVKD. CDR3 length: 13 residues. Trimming took 5 bases from V and 2 from J, leaving 7 bases between them. In DNA form, the CDR3 reads TGTGCCACCAGTGGGGGCAACACAGATACGCAGTATTTT. Protein product: CATSGGNTDTQYF.

This clonotype has only a few counts. V and J are TRBV12-3 or TRBV12-4 and TRBJ1-2; D gene uncertain. Trimming left V 6 bases short and J 3 bases short, with 11 bases between. CDR3 length: 13 residues. CDR3 in DNA: TGTGCCAGCAGGAGGAAGGTGGACTATGGCTACACCTTC. This translates into CASRRKVDYGYTF.

The rearrangement uses TRBV19 and TRBJ2-2, with D unresolved. The V end lost 2 bases, the J end lost 1 base, and 2 bases lay between the germline ends. Germline-derived CDR1 and CDR2 are LNHDA and SQIVND (reference sequence). There are 13 residues in the CDR3. In DNA form, the CDR3 reads TGTGCCAGTAGTATACAGAACACCGGGGAGCTGTTTTTT. It encodes CASSIQNTGELFF.

V is TRBV4-1 and J is TRBJ1-4; 9 positions agree with TRBD1. The germline V gene has CDR1 MGHRA and CDR2 YSYEKL. The V and J ends lost 4 bases and 5 bases, in that order; junction bases with no gene match: 8. This CDR3 contains 16 residues. This CDR3 reads CASSPDRGLLNEKLFF. The DNA for the CDR3 is TGCGCCAGCAGCCCGGACAGGGGCCTATTAAATGAAAAACTGTTTTTT.